This is a list of T cell receptor beta chains from one sample in a study of blood T cell repertoires in COVID-19. The assay was immunoSEQ multiplex PCR, and TCRdb's table has in-frame clones only and misses some. Counted here are 150,000 or so clones, roughly 80% occurring once; the ten biggest clones make up 3% to 3.5%. The source material was peripheral blood. Every receptor here comes from a woman at least 80 years old with acute or convalescent COVID-19. CDR3s include the opening cysteine and the closing phenylalanine or tryptophan. D genes are given only for firm matches. Where a row states a size, it is once, few, many or the class of an expanded clone; other rows omit it.

CDR3nt | CDR3aa | j_gene | abundance | v_gene | len | d_gene
TGTGCCAGCAGCCGCTTAGAAGGAGTTAGAGAGCAGTTCTTC | CASSRLEGVREQFF | TRBJ2-1 | . | TRBV3-1/TRBV3-2 | 14 | .
TGTGCCAGTAGTATAGACGGACAGGTTTACGAGCAGTACTTC | CASSIDGQVYEQYF | TRBJ2-7 | . | TRBV19 | 14 | TRBD1
TGCGCCAGCAGCTTGGAACGGGACTATGGCTACACCTTC | CASSLERDYGYTF | TRBJ1-2 | few | TRBV5-1 | 13 | .
TGTGCCAGCAGTTACAATGGCCGGGATCCCATTTCCGAGCAAGAGACCCAGTACTTC | CASSYNGRDPISEQETQYF | TRBJ2-5 | . | TRBV6-2/TRBV6-3 | 19 | .
TGTGCCAGCAGTGAAACCAGGGTGATATTCCATGGCTACACCTTC | CASSETRVIFHGYTF | TRBJ1-2 | . | TRBV6-1 | 15 | .
TGCGCCAGCAGTGCCGCGGCTACAACTAATGAAAAACTGTTTTTT | CASSAAATTNEKLFF | TRBJ1-4 | . | TRBV4-1 | 15 | .
TGTGCCATCAGTGGAGGTCCGGGTGGCTACACCTTC | CAISGGPGGYTF | TRBJ1-2 | once | TRBV10-3 | 12 | .
TGCGCCAGCAGCCCCAGGGGGCACTTTGAAGCTTTCTTT | CASSPRGHFEAFF | TRBJ1-1 | . | TRBV5-1 | 13 | TRBD1
TGTGCCAGCAGCTCGACAGGGGGCGCGAGGAACTATGGCTACACCTTC | CASSSTGGARNYGYTF | TRBJ1-2 | . | TRBV5-4 | 16 | TRBD1
TGTGCCAGCAGGGGCTCTCTGAACACTGAAGCTTTCTTT | CASRGSLNTEAFF | TRBJ1-1 | . | TRBV2 | 13 | .
TGTGCCAGTAGTATCGGGAACAGGGCCTCTGGGGCCAACGTCCTGACTTTC | CASSIGNRASGANVLTF | TRBJ2-6 | few | TRBV19 | 17 | .
TGCGCCAGCAGTGGACAGGTAGCCTACGAGCAGTACTTC | CASSGQVAYEQYF | TRBJ2-7 | . | TRBV4-1 | 13 | TRBD1
TGTGCCAGCAGCCAAGGACCTCCACACCGAGGGTTCTATGGCTACACCTTC | CASSQGPPHRGFYGYTF | TRBJ1-2 | . | TRBV4-2 | 17 | .
TGCGCCAGCAGCCGGGGAGGGTTCTCCTACAATGAGCAGTTCTTC | CASSRGGFSYNEQFF | TRBJ2-1 | once | TRBV5-1 | 15 | TRBD2
TGTGCCAGCAGTGAAGTCGACAGGGAAGGGCCCCAGCATTTT | CASSEVDREGPQHF | TRBJ1-5 | . | TRBV6-1 | 14 | TRBD1
TGTGCCAGCAGCCAAGTGTCGGGAACAGATACGCAGTATTTT | CASSQVSGTDTQYF | TRBJ2-3 | . | TRBV4-2 | 14 | .
TGTGCCAGCAGCCTCCTAGGGGGGGGGCCCACAGATACGCAGTATTTT | CASSLLGGGPTDTQYF | TRBJ2-3 | once | TRBV2 | 16 | .
TGTGCCAGCCGGTTATACAGGGTTGGGACTGAAGCTTTCTTT | CASRLYRVGTEAFF | TRBJ1-1 | few | TRBV27 | 14 | .
TGTGCCAGCTCTCAGGGGTACACTGAAGCTTTCTTT | CASSQGYTEAFF | TRBJ1-1 | few | TRBV18 | 12 | .
TGCGCCAGCAGCTCTACTGCATCCGACGGGGAGACCCAGTACTTC | CASSSTASDGETQYF | TRBJ2-5 | . | TRBV4-3 | 15 | .
TGCGCCAGCAGCCAAGATAAGGGGTACTATGGCTACACCTTC | CASSQDKGYYGYTF | TRBJ1-2 | . | TRBV4-1 | 14 | .
TGTGCCAGCAGCTTGAACTATGCGACAGGGCCCGAGACCCAGTACTTC | CASSLNYATGPETQYF | TRBJ2-5 | . | TRBV7-9 | 16 | TRBD1
TGTGCCAGCAGCTTAGTCACCTACGAGCAGTACTTC | CASSLVTYEQYF | TRBJ2-7 | . | TRBV7-9 | 12 | .
TGTGCCAGCAGCCAAGCACGGGGAGACACTGAAGCTTTCTTT | CASSQARGDTEAFF | TRBJ1-1 | . | TRBV4-2 | 14 | .
TGTGCCAGCAGGTTAACGGGAGCCAAAAACATTCAGTACTTC | CASRLTGAKNIQYF | TRBJ2-4 | once | TRBV5-8 | 14 | .